The text below deals with one T cell receptor (beta chain). The method was immunoSEQ multiplex PCR; TCRdb's version includes in-frame clones alone and lacks a portion of them. Among tens of thousands of clones listed, about 86% were seen once. The data are from a study of technical replicates of blood from several donors. The CDR3 length is 15 residues. The V and J ends lost 3 bases and 0 bases respectively, with 10 bases between them. Germline V lookup: CDR1 SGHTS, CDR2 YDEGEE. The receptor was isolated from a human donor in good health. Some clones in this sample may be carry-over from other donors' samples. Specimen: PBMCs. V and J are TRBV5-8 and TRBJ1-5; D is unclear. The CDR3 sequence is CASSSRSYSNQPQHF. The CDR3 bases are TGTGCCAGCAGCTCCCGGTCCTATAGCAATCAGCCCCAGCATTTT.